The 4 T cell receptor beta chains listed next were all sequenced from one sample in a study of early T cells in non-severe SARS-CoV-2 infection. TCRdb re-derived calls from the 5' RACE reads in MiXCR, one entry per CDR3 protein. The data hold about 58,000 distinct CDR3 sequences, with approximately 12% observed a single time. The sample comprised whole blood. The receptors come from an adult who was a healthcare worker with PCR-confirmed SARS-CoV-2 infection or an uninfected control (not recorded which).

The V gene is TRBV5-1, the J gene TRBJ2-1, with TRBD2 as a possible D gene (5 bases). The length of the CDR3 is 16 residues. Trimming pared 7 bases from V and 3 bases from J, leaving 20 bases between. The V gene's germline CDR1 is SGHRS and CDR2 YFSETQ. CDR3 sequence reads: CASVHGGSLFYNEQFF. The CDR3 DNA follows: TGCGCCAGCGTTCATGGAGGTAGTTTGTTCTACAATGAGCAGTTCTTC. The full variable domain, its missing parts supplied by reference TRBV5-1 and TRBJ2-1, is KAGVTQTPRYLIKTRGQQVTLSCSPISGHRSVSWYQQTPGQGLQFLFEYFSETQRNKGNFPGRFSGRQFSNSRSEMNVSTLELGDSALYLCASVHGGSLFYNEQFFGPGTRLTVL.

This clonotype was seen at least ten times. This chain joins TRBV7-8 and TRBJ2-7; D might be TRBD1 (6 bases). This CDR3 comprises 13 residues. Germline V lookup: CDR1 SGHVS, CDR2 FQNEAQ. The V and J ends lost 7 bases and 3 bases respectively, with 13 bases between them. The CDR3 coding sequence is TGTGCCAGCACCCACGGGACAATCTACGAGCAGTACTTC. Its translation: CASTHGTIYEQYF.

The genes are TRBV11-3 and TRBJ1-3; D perhaps matches TRBD1 (5 bases). The CDR3 extends over 15 amino acids. Per germline, CDR1 SGHNT and CDR2 YENEEA. The V and J ends lost 3 bases and 4 bases respectively, with 13 bases between them. The CDR3 coding sequence is TGTGCCAGCAGCTTGCGCGGGACGCTCGGAAACACCATATATTTT. Protein sequence: CASSLRGTLGNTIYF.

The table lists this clonotype with many counts. The chain joins TRBV19 to TRBJ2-1, with D possibly TRBD1 on 6 matching bases. The length of the CDR3 is 16 residues. Looked up from germline, CDR1 is LNHDA and CDR2 is SQIVND (reference sequence). Deletions cut 5 bases from V and 6 bases from J, with 20 bases between. CDR3 sequence: CASSSSGTPSGNEQFF. The CDR3 DNA reads TGTGCCAGTAGTTCCTCCGGGACACCATCGGGCAATGAGCAGTTCTTC.